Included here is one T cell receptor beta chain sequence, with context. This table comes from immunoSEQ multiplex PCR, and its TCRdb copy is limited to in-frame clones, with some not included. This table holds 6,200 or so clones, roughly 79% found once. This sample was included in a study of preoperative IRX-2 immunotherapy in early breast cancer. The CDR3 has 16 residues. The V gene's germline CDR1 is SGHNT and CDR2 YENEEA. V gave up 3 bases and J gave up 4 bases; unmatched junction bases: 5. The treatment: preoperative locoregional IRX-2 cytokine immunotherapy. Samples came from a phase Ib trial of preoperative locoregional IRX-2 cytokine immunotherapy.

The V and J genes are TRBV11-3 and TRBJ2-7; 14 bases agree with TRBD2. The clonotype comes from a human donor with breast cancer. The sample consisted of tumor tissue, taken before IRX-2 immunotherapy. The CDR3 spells CASSFSRTSGGYEQYF. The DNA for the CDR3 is TGTGCCAGCAGCTTCTCACGGACTAGCGGGGGGTACGAGCAGTACTTC.